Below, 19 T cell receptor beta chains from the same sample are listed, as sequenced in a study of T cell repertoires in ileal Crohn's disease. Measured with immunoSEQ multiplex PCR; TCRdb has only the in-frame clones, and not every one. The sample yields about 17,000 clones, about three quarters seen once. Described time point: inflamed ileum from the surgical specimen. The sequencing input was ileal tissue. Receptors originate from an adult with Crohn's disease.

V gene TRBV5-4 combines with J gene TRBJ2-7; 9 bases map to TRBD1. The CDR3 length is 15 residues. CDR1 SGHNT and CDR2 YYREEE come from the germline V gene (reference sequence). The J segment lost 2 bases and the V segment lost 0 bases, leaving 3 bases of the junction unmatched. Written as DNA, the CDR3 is TGTGCCAGCAGCTTGGAAGGGACAGGGACCTACGAGCAGTACTTC. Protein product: CASSLEGTGTYEQYF.

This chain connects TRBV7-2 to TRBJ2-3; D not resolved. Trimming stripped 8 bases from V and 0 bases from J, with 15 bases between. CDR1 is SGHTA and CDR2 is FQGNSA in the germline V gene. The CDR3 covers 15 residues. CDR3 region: CASQPRLSSTDTQYF. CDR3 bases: TGTGCCAGCCAACCCAGACTTTCTAGCACAGATACGCAGTATTTT.

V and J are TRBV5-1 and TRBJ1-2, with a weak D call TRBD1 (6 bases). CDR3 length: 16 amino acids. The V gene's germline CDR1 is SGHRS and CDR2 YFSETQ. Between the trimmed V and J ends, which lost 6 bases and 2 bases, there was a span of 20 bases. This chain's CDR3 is CASTQGGGGSNYGYTF. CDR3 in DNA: TGCGCCAGCACCCAAGGAGGCGGGGGCTCGAACTATGGCTACACCTTC.

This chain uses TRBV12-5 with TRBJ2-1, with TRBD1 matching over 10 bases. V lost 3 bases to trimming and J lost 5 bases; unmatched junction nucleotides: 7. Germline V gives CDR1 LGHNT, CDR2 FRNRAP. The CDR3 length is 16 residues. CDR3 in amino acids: CASGFSYGTGDNEQFF. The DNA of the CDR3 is TGTGCTAGTGGTTTCTCCTACGGGACAGGGGACAATGAGCAGTTCTTC.

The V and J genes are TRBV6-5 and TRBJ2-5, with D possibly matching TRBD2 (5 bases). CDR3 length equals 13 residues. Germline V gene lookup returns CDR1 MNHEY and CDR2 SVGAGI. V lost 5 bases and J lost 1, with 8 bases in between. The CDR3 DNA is TGTGCCAGCAGTAGAGCGGCCCAAGAGACCCAGTACTTC. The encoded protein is CASSRAAQETQYF.

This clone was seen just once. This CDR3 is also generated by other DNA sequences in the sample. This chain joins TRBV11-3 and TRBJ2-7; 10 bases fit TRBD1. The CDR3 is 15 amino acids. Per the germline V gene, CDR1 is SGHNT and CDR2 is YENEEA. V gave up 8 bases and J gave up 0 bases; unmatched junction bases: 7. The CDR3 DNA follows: TGTGCCAGCTCCCCGGGACAGGGGAGCTCCTACGAGCAGTACTTC. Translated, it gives CASSPGQGSSYEQYF.

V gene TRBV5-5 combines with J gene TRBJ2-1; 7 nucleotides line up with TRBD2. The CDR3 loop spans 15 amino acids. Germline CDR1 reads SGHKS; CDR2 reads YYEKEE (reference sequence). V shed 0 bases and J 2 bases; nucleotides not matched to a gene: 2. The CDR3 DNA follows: TGTGCCAGCAGCTTGGTTCTAGCGGCCTACAATGAGCAGTTCTTC. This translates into CASSLVLAAYNEQFF.

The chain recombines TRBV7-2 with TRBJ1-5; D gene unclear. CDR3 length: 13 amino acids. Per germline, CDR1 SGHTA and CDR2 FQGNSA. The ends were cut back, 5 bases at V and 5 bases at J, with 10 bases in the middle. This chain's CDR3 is CASSDGFYQPQHF. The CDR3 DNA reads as TGTGCCAGCAGCGACGGGTTCTATCAGCCCCAGCATTTT.

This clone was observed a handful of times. CDR3 nucleotides: TGTGCCAGCAGTTTAGAAATTGGGTCCTACGAGCAGTACTTC. It encodes CASSLEIGSYEQYF. V gene TRBV28 combines with J gene TRBJ2-7; D gene ambiguous. The V gene lost 2 bases and the J gene lost 1 base, with 9 bases spanning the gap. Germline lookup yields CDR1 MDHEN and CDR2 SYDVKM. There are 14 residues in the CDR3.

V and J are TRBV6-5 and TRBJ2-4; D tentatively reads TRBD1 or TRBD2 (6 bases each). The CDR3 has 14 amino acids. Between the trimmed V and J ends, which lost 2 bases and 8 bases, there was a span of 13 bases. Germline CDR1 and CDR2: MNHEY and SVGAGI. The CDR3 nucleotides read TGTGCCAGCAGTTACCCACCGGAGGGGGACATTCAGTACTTC. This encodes CASSYPPEGDIQYF.

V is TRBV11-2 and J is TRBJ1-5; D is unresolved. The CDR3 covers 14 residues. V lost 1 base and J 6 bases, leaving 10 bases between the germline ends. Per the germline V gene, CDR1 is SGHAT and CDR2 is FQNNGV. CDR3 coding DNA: TGTGCCAGCAGCTTAGGGTTTTCGGGTCAGCCCCAGCATTTT. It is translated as CASSLGFSGQPQHF.

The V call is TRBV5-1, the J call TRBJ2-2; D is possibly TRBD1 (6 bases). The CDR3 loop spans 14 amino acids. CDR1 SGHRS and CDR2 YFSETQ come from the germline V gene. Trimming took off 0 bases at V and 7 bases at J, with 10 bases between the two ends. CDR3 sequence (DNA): TGCGCCAGCAGCTTGGACAGGGCCTTCGGGGAGCTGTTTTTT. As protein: CASSLDRAFGELFF.

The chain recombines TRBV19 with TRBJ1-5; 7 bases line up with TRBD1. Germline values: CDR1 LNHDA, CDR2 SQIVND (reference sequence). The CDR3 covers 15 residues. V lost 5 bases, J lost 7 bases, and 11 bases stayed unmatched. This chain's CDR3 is CASSPTTGYGQPQHF. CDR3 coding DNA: TGTGCCAGTAGTCCCACGACAGGGTACGGGCAGCCCCAGCATTTT.

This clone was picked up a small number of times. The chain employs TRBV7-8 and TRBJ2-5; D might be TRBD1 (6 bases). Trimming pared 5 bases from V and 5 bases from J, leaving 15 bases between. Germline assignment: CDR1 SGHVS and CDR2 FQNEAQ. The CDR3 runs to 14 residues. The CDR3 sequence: CASSLHREWETQYF. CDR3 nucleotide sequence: TGTGCCAGCAGCCTCCACAGGGAATGGGAGACCCAGTACTTC.

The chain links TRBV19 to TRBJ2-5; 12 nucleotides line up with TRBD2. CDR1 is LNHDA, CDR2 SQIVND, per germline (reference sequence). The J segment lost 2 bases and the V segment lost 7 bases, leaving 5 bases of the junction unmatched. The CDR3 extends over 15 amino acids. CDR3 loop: CASKKLAGGQETQYF. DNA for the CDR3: TGTGCCAGTAAGAAACTAGCGGGGGGACAAGAGACCCAGTACTTC.

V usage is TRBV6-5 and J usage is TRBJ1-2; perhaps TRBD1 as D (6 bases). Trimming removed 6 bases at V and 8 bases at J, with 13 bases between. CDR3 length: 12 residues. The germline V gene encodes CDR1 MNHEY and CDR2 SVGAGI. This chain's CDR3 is CASRTAGEGYTF. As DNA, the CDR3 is TGTGCCAGCAGAACCGCAGGGGAGGGCTACACCTTC.

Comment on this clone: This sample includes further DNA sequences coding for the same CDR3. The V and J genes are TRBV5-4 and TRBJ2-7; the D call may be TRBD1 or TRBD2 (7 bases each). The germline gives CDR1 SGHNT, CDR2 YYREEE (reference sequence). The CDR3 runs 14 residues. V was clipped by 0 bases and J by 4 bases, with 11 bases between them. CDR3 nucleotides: TGTGCCAGCAGCTTGGGCCAGGGGGGGTACGAGCAGTACTTC. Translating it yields CASSLGQGGYEQYF.

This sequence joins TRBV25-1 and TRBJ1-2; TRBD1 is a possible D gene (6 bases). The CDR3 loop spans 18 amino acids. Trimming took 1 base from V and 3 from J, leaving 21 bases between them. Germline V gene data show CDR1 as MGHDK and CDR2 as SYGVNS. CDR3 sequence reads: CASSELNRVGQLDYGYTF. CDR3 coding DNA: TGTGCCAGCAGTGAATTAAACCGAGTTGGACAGCTAGACTATGGCTACACCTTC.

CDR3 sequence: CASSSGGTGGISNQPQHF. CDR3 bases: TGCGCCAGCAGCTCGGGAGGGACAGGGGGGATTAGCAATCAGCCCCAGCATTTT. The chain couples TRBV5-1 to TRBJ1-5; 11 bases map to TRBD1. V shed 3 bases and J 0 bases; nucleotides not matched to a gene: 8. This CDR3 contains 18 residues. Germline lookup yields CDR1 SGHRS and CDR2 YFSETQ.